This T cell receptor (beta chain) was identified during a study of blood T cell repertoires in COVID-19. Study-wide context: Specimens from acute and convalescent COVID-19 originated in the United States, Italy and Spain. Sources were T cells, B-cell-depleted T cells, or PBMCs; the material itself was cDNA or gDNA.

Between the trimmed V and J ends, which lost 8 bases and 5 bases, there was a span of 18 bases. The CDR3 consists of 15 residues. In germline, CDR1 is MNHNS, CDR2 SASEGT. As originally analysed: Amplification from reference gene primers served as the basis for estimated nucleated cell counts. Generated by immunoSEQ multiplex PCR, the TCRdb table keeps only in-frame clones and is missing some. That table is the source of V, J and clone size, and D and trimming were worked out from the DNA. The repertoire holds around 170,000 clones, about 87% seen once, with roughly 24% in the top ten. The chain has TRBV6-1 and TRBJ1-4; D might be TRBD1 (6 bases). The specimen was peripheral blood. The sequence was collected from a man between 60 and 75 years old with acute or convalescent COVID-19. The CDR3 protein is CASFGIGGGNEKLFF. CDR3 DNA: TGTGCCAGCTTCGGAATAGGGGGTGGAAATGAAAAACTGTTTTTT.